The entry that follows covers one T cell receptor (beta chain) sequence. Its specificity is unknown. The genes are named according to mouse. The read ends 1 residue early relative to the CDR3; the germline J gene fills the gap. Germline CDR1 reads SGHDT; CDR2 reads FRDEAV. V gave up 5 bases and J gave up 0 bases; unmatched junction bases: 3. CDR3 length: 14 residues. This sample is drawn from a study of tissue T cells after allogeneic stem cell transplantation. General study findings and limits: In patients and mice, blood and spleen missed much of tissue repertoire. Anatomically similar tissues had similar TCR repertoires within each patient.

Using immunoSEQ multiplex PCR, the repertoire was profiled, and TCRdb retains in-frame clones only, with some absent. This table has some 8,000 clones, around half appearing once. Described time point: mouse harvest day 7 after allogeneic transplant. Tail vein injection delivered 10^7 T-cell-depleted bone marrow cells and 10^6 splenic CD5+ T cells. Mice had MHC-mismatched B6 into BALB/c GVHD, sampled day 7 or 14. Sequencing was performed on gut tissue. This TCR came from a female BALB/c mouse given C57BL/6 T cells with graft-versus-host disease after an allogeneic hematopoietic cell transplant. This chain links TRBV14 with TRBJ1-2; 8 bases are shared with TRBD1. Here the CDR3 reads CASSPQGANSDYTF. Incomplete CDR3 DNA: TGTGCCAGCAGCCCACAGGGGGCAAACTCCGACTACACC.